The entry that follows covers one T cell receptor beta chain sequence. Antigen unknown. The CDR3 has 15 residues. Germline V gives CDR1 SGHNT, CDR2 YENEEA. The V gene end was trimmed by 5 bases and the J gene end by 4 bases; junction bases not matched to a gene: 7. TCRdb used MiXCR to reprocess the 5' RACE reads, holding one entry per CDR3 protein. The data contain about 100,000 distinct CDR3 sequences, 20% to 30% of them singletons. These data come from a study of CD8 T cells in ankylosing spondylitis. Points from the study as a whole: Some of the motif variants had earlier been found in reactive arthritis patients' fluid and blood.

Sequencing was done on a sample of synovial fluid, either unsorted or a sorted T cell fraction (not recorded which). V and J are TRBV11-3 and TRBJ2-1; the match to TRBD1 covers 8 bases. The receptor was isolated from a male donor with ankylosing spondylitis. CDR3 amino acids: CASSPRQGIYNEQFF. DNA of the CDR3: TGTGCCAGCAGCCCCCGACAGGGGATTTACAATGAGCAGTTCTTC.